The 23 T cell receptor beta chains below come from one sample, sequenced in a study of OX40 agonist ivuxolimab in advanced cancers. Method: immunoSEQ multiplex PCR; TCRdb's copy keeps in-frame clones and lacks some. This sample has over 75,000 clones, with roughly 88% found just once. Sequencing used CD4+ or CD8+ T cells sorted from blood, obtained in a trial of the OX40 agonist ivuxolimab. These receptor sequences come from an adult with an advanced solid tumor such as melanoma, head and neck, liver or kidney cancer.

The rearrangement links TRBV28 to TRBJ2-3; 9 nucleotides agree with TRBD1. Germline V gives CDR1 MDHEN, CDR2 SYDVKM. The CDR3 sequence is 15 residues long. Trimming removed 4 bases from V and 3 bases from J; junction bases left unmatched: 5. The CDR3: CASSSQGARTDTQYF. CDR3 in DNA: TGTGCCAGCAGTTCACAGGGGGCGAGGACAGATACGCAGTATTTT.

The chain links TRBV18 to TRBJ2-2; 8 bases map to TRBD2. The CDR3 sequence is 15 residues long. CDR1 KGHSH and CDR2 LQKENI come from the germline V gene. V trimming: 5 bases; J trimming: 0 bases; junction bases outside the gene matches: 2. CDR3 nucleotide sequence: TGTGCCAGCTCATTGGGACTAGCGAACACCGGGGAGCTGTTTTTT. This codes for CASSLGLANTGELFF.

This rearrangement joins TRBV6-5 to TRBJ1-4, with unresolved D. The V and J ends lost 6 bases and 8 bases respectively, with 7 bases between them. Germline V CDR1 and CDR2: MNHEY, SVGAGI. The CDR3 contains 11 residues. In DNA form, the CDR3 reads TGTGCCAGCAGGTGGGGAGAAAAACTGTTTTTT. This codes for CASRWGEKLFF.

The chain joins TRBV10-1 to TRBJ2-3; D unresolved. This CDR3 spans 15 amino acids. V was trimmed by 0 bases and J by 5 bases, leaving 12 bases between them. From germline, CDR1 is WNHNN and CDR2 SYGVQD (reference sequence). As DNA, the CDR3 is TGCGCCAGCAGTGAGTCGCCCCGAAGGGAAGATACGCAGTATTTT. Residues: CASSESPRREDTQYF.

This sequence joins TRBV18 and TRBJ1-2; perhaps TRBD1 as D (5 bases). The germline V gene has CDR1 KGHSH and CDR2 LQKENI. The CDR3 runs 15 residues. The V end lost 5 bases, the J end lost 6 bases, and 19 bases lay between the germline ends. The chain's CDR3 is CASSTVGQGLDGYTF. CDR3 sequence (DNA): TGTGCCAGCTCAACCGTCGGGCAGGGCTTGGATGGCTACACCTTC.

This chain joins TRBV7-9 and TRBJ1-4; D gene uncertain. Trimming removed 5 bases at V and 6 bases at J, with 16 bases between. This CDR3 has 15 amino acids. Per germline, CDR1 SEHNR and CDR2 FQNEAQ (reference sequence). The CDR3 protein is CASSPKEMGYEKLFF. The DNA for the CDR3 is TGTGCCAGCAGCCCCAAGGAGATGGGGTATGAAAAACTGTTTTTT.

The chain uses TRBV11-1 and TRBJ2-1; D ambiguous. From germline, CDR1 is SGHAT and CDR2 FQDESV (reference sequence). The CDR3 loop spans 13 amino acids. The ends were cut back, 6 bases at V and 5 bases at J, with 11 bases in the middle. The CDR3 DNA reads TGTGCCAGCAGTAGTAGGGTAAACAATGAGCAGTTCTTC. This translates into CASSSRVNNEQFF.

The genes are TRBV10-3 and TRBJ2-7; possibly TRBD1 for D (6 bases). The CDR3 is 13 residues long. Per germline, CDR1 ENHRY and CDR2 SYGVKD. Trimming stripped 1 base from V and 2 bases from J, with 6 bases between. For the CDR3, the DNA is TGTGCCATCAGTGAGTACAGGGCCTACGAGCAGTACTTC. It encodes CAISEYRAYEQYF.

Here the CDR3 DNA reads TGTGCCAGCATCCCCGGGGGGGGGTTGAGCAATCAGCCCCAGCATTTT. It translates to CASIPGGGLSNQPQHF. The J gene is TRBJ1-5, the V gene TRBV28; weak D call: TRBD1 (5 bases). The germline V gene has CDR1 MDHEN and CDR2 SYDVKM. The V end was cut by 7 bases, the J end by 1 base, with 17 bases between. The CDR3 is made up of 16 amino acids.

The rearrangement links TRBV6-1 to TRBJ1-1, with D possibly matching TRBD1 (5 bases). Trimming took 7 bases from V and 4 from J, leaving 19 bases between them. The CDR3 runs 15 residues. Germline CDR1 reads MNHNS; CDR2 reads SASEGT. Here the CDR3 reads CASINRGAQGTEAFF. CDR3 nucleotide sequence: TGTGCCAGCATCAACAGAGGGGCCCAGGGCACTGAAGCTTTCTTT.

J is TRBJ2-1 and V is TRBV9, with 8 bases that match TRBD1. V dropped 0 bases and J dropped 9; count of bases not matched to a gene: 11. There are 16 residues in the CDR3. The germline V gene encodes CDR1 SGDLS and CDR2 YYNGEE. Here the CDR3 DNA reads TGTGCCAGCAGCGTAGACCCTCACAGGGGGGAGAGTGAGCAGTTCTTC. It translates to CASSVDPHRGESEQFF.

Regarding this clone: Other DNA sequences of this sample code for an identical CDR3. The chain uses TRBV4-1 and TRBJ2-3; the match to TRBD2 covers 7 bases. The CDR3 length is 18 residues. The germline gives CDR1 MGHRA, CDR2 YSYEKL. V shed 5 bases, J shed 0 bases, and the junction held 14 bases outside the gene matches. CDR3 bases: TGCGCCAGCAGCTCTCGGACTAGTGGGAGCTTTAGCACAGATACGCAGTATTTT. Translating it yields CASSSRTSGSFSTDTQYF.

The chain couples TRBV7-9 to TRBJ2-1; 15 bases are a match to TRBD2. Losses at the gene ends were 5 bases for V and 9 bases for J; bases not matched to a gene: 5. CDR1 and CDR2 (germline): SEHNR, FQNEAQ (reference sequence). CDR3 length equals 15 residues. CDR3 protein: CASSRGLAGGVEQFF. The CDR3 DNA follows: TGTGCCAGCAGCCGAGGACTAGCGGGAGGGGTTGAGCAGTTCTTC.

V is TRBV4-2 and J is TRBJ1-5; TRBD1 might be the D (6 bases). V was shortened by 0 bases and J by 0 bases, with 9 bases between the two germline ends. This CDR3 region has 16 residues. Germline-derived CDR1 and CDR2 are LGHNA and YNFKEQ. CDR3 coding DNA: TGTGCCAGCAGCCAAGATACAGGGAATAGCAATCAGCCCCAGCATTTT. This sequence encodes CASSQDTGNSNQPQHF.

The CDR3 spells CACSPPSGELFF. The CDR3 DNA follows: TGCGCCTGCTCTCCCCCGTCCGGGGAGCTGTTTTTT. This chain links TRBV10-2 with TRBJ2-2; no firm D call. Germline CDR1 and CDR2: WSHSY and SAAADI. The CDR3 totals 12 residues. Trimming removed 11 bases from V and 6 bases from J, with 13 bases in between.

This clone was found once. The rearrangement uses TRBV5-5 and TRBJ2-1; D gene unclear. The CDR3 loop spans 12 amino acids. Between the trimmed V and J ends, which lost 5 bases and 8 bases, there was a span of 11 bases. Germline V gene sequence: CDR1 SGHKS, CDR2 YYEKEE (reference sequence). DNA for the CDR3: TGTGCCAGCAGATTTGGTACGGATGAGCAGTTCTTC. Translation: CASRFGTDEQFF. Supplemented by reference TRBV5-5 and TRBJ2-1, the full variable domain reads DAGVTQSPTHLIKTRGQQVTLRCSPISGHKSVSWYQQVLGQGPQFIFQYYEKEERGRGNFPDRFSARQFPNYSSELNVNALLLGDSALYLCASRFGTDEQFFGPGTRLTVL.

This clone was detected only a few times. V is TRBV19 and J is TRBJ1-2; D gene unclear. Germline-derived CDR1 and CDR2 are LNHDA and SQIVND (reference sequence). The CDR3 runs to 16 residues. Deletions cut 6 bases from V and 4 bases from J, with 21 bases between. The CDR3 loop reads CASSPKHASWGYGYTF. CDR3 DNA: TGTGCCAGTAGCCCTAAGCATGCGTCGTGGGGCTATGGCTACACCTTC.

CDR3 residues: CASSWEANYGYTF. CDR3 nucleotides: TGTGCCAGCAGTTGGGAAGCTAACTATGGCTACACCTTC. The rearrangement joins TRBV28 to TRBJ1-2; D remains unclear. This CDR3 spans 13 amino acids. Trimming cost V 4 bases and J 0 bases, with 6 bases left between them. Germline CDR1 reads MDHEN; CDR2 reads SYDVKM.

This chain joins TRBV7-6 and TRBJ2-1; no clear D. The CDR3 runs 13 residues. From germline, CDR1 is SGHVS and CDR2 FNYEAQ. The V end was cut by 1 base, the J end by 4 bases, with 5 bases between. The CDR3 nucleotides are TGTGCCAGCAGCTTAGGCAGGTACAATGAGCAGTTCTTC. Its translation: CASSLGRYNEQFF.

The genes are TRBV7-2 and TRBJ2-1; 11 nucleotides line up with TRBD2. CDR1 SGHTA and CDR2 FQGNSA come from the germline V gene. There are 16 residues in the CDR3. V was pared by 4 bases and J by 7 bases, with 9 bases of the junction left unmatched. The CDR3 DNA reads TGTGCCAGCAGCTCCCGACTAGCGGGACTAAAAAATGAGCAGTTCTTC. Its translation is CASSSRLAGLKNEQFF.

The V gene is TRBV28, the J gene TRBJ2-7, with 9 positions matching TRBD2. The J segment lost 4 bases and the V segment lost 4 bases, leaving 8 bases of the junction unmatched. The germline gives CDR1 MDHEN, CDR2 SYDVKM. This CDR3 region has 15 residues. CDR3: CASSSSAGGRYEQYF. The CDR3 nucleotides are TGTGCCAGCAGTTCTTCAGCGGGAGGTAGATACGAGCAGTACTTC. The full variable domain, in which reference TRBV28 and TRBJ2-7 provide the parts outside the CDR3, is DVKVTQSSRYLVKRTGEKVFLECVQDMDHENMFWYRQDPGLGLRLIYFSYDVKMKEKGDIPEGYSVSREKKERFSLILESASTNQTSMYLCASSSSAGGRYEQYFGPGTRLTVT.

The rearrangement uses TRBV7-3 and TRBJ2-3, with TRBD1 matching 8 bases. The V gene's germline CDR1 is SGHTA and CDR2 FQGTGA. This CDR3 is 15 amino acids long. The V gene end was trimmed by 3 bases and the J gene end by 5 bases; junction bases not matched to a gene: 7. The CDR3 DNA follows: TGTGCCAGCAGCTTGGGAGACAGGGGTGGAGATACGCAGTATTTT. This encodes CASSLGDRGGDTQYF.

The chain links TRBV4-1 to TRBJ2-5; no clear D. The CDR3 is 13 residues long. The V gene lost 3 bases and the J gene lost 1 base, with 6 bases spanning the gap. CDR1 and CDR2 (germline): MGHRA, YSYEKL. The CDR3 DNA sequence: TGCGCCAGCAGCCAGGGGTTCCAAGAGACCCAGTACTTC. Its translation is CASSQGFQETQYF.